The 25 T cell receptor beta chains reported below all come from one sample, sequenced in a study of shared clonotypes between healthy human individuals (dated by TCRdb to the early 2020s). Preparation of the library involved the immunoSEQ multiplex PCR assay. Not all clones reach the TCRdb copy of this immuneACCESS table, which keeps in-frame sequences only. Checked studies attribute under half of the gap to unresolved V genes and leave the rest unexplained. This sample is represented by roughly 96,000 clones; about 45% of them were singletons. The top ten clones comprise around 15% of the sample. The specimen was PBMCs. The receptors here all came from a woman aged 40 to 50 in good health. Some clones in this sample may be carry-over from other donors' samples.

The rearrangement joins TRBV27 to TRBJ1-1, with D uncertain. The V end lost 2 bases, the J end lost 1 base, and 11 bases lay between the germline ends. The germline CDR1 and CDR2 sequences are MNHEY and SMNVEV (reference sequence). The CDR3 has 15 amino acids. CDR3 in DNA: TGTGCCAGCAGTTTAAGTATGTCGGGGAACACTGAAGCTTTCTTT. Its protein product is CASSLSMSGNTEAFF.

This clone was seen a few times. This sequence joins TRBV5-1 and TRBJ2-6, with 7 bases identical to TRBD1. V was pared by 0 bases and J by 2 bases, with 5 bases of the junction left unmatched. CDR1 is SGHRS and CDR2 is YFSETQ in the germline V gene. The length of the CDR3 is 17 residues. CDR3 bases: TGCGCCAGCAGCTTGGACAGGGGTATTCCTGGGGCCAACGTCCTGACTTTC. Amino acid sequence: CASSLDRGIPGANVLTF.

A word on this clone: This sample includes further DNA sequences coding for the same CDR3. The chain uses TRBV6-4 and TRBJ2-3, with 7 bases matching TRBD2. Germline V CDR1 and CDR2: MRHNA, SNTAGT. Losses at the gene ends were 6 bases for V and 0 bases for J; bases not matched to a gene: 3. This CDR3 spans 14 amino acids. DNA for the CDR3: TGTGCCAGCAGCGTTAGCGGGAGCACAGATACGCAGTATTTT. Residues: CASSVSGSTDTQYF.

The chain links TRBV7-2 to TRBJ1-1, with D perhaps matching TRBD1 (5 bases). Germline values: CDR1 SGHTA, CDR2 FQGNSA. The CDR3 contains 13 residues. Trimming pared 2 bases from V and 3 bases from J, leaving 7 bases between. The CDR3, as DNA: TGTGCCAGCAGCTTAACGGGGGACACTGAAGCTTTCTTT. It yields the protein CASSLTGDTEAFF.

This clone occurred many times. The CDR3 region is CAFARDSYGYTF. DNA for the CDR3: TGTGCCTTTGCCCGGGACTCCTATGGCTACACCTTC. The rearrangement joins TRBV30 to TRBJ1-2; D might be TRBD1 (5 bases). Trimming removed 7 bases at V and 4 bases at J, with 13 bases between. Germline V gene lookup returns CDR1 GTSNPN and CDR2 SVGIG (reference sequence). The CDR3 contains 12 residues.

In its sample, this clone was seen a few times. CDR3 sequence reads: CASKGLNTGELFF. The CDR3 nucleotides read TGTGCCAGCAAGGGACTCAACACCGGGGAGCTGTTTTTT. The rearrangement links TRBV7-9 to TRBJ2-2; D might be TRBD2 (6 bases). V was cut by 7 bases and J by 2 bases, with 8 bases left in between. CDR1 is SEHNR, CDR2 FQNEAQ, per germline (reference sequence). The CDR3 runs 13 residues.

This clone occurred many times. The chain combines TRBV9 with TRBJ2-5, with D perhaps TRBD2 (5 bases). V lost 7 bases and J lost 5, with 6 bases in between. Germline V gene data show CDR1 as SGDLS and CDR2 as YYNGEE. CDR3 length: 10 amino acids. Here the CDR3 DNA reads TGTGCCAGCGGCGGGGAGACCCAGTACTTC. Protein sequence: CASGGETQYF.

At least ten counts were recorded for this clone. The same CDR3 arises from other DNA sequences in this sample as well. This sequence joins TRBV27 and TRBJ1-2; D is perhaps TRBD1 (6 bases). Germline V gene lookup returns CDR1 MNHEY and CDR2 SMNVEV (reference sequence). Deletions cut 5 bases from V and 8 bases from J, with 18 bases between. The CDR3 contains 14 residues. CDR3 DNA sequence: TGTGCCAGCAGTCCCGGACAGCTCCCCTCCGGCTACACCTTC. Translated: CASSPGQLPSGYTF.

A word on this clone: It may be a read error: a sequence one base away is much more abundant. The chain uses TRBV7-6 and TRBJ2-7, with TRBD2 identical over 8 bases. The CDR3 is made up of 14 amino acids. Germline values: CDR1 SGHVS, CDR2 FNYEAQ. The CDR3, as DNA: TGTGCCAACAGCACCTTAGCGGGGTCCTACGAGCAGTACTTC. It translates to CANSTLAGSYEQYF.

This chain's CDR3 is CASHGQGGEQFF. For the CDR3, the DNA is TGTGCCAGTCACGGACAGGGCGGTGAGCAGTTCTTC. This chain joins TRBV2 and TRBJ2-1; the match to TRBD1 covers 8 bases. CDR1 and CDR2 (germline): SNHLY, FYNNEI. There are 12 residues in the CDR3. After removal of 9 bases from V and 9 bases from J, the junction contained 7 bases not matched to a gene.

V usage is TRBV28 and J usage is TRBJ1-1; perhaps TRBD1 as D (5 bases). Trimming left V 8 bases short and J 1 base short, with 14 bases between. Germline CDR1 is MDHEN and CDR2 is SYDVKM. This CDR3 has 14 residues. The CDR3 sequence is CASGDRGSNTEAFF. CDR3 bases: TGTGCCAGCGGGGATAGGGGTTCGAACACTGAAGCTTTCTTT.

This rearrangement joins TRBV11-2 to TRBJ2-4; TRBD1 aligns across 7 bases. This CDR3 region has 18 residues. The junction had 15 bases not matched to a gene; V was cut back by 3 bases and J by 4 bases. Germline V gene data show CDR1 as SGHAT and CDR2 as FQNNGV. The CDR3 loop reads CASSLWTGTVHEKNIQYF. CDR3 nucleotides: TGTGCCAGCAGCTTGTGGACCGGGACAGTCCATGAAAAAAACATTCAGTACTTC.

This clone has more than one count but fewer than ten. A much larger clone is a single base away; this may be a read error. The CDR3 nucleotides are TGTGCCAGCAGCGTCACAGATACGCAGTATTTT. Translated: CASSVTDTQYF. The V gene is TRBV7-9, the J gene TRBJ2-3, with unresolved D. The CDR3 is 11 residues long. From germline, CDR1 is SEHNR and CDR2 FQNEAQ (reference sequence). The V and J ends lost 5 bases and 2 bases respectively, with 2 bases between them.

V usage is TRBV11-1 and J usage is TRBJ2-2; 8 bases are a match to TRBD2. With V trimmed by 4 bases and J by 4 bases, 11 bases remained unmatched. The CDR3 extends over 17 amino acids. Germline values: CDR1 SGHAT, CDR2 FQDESV (reference sequence). CDR3 residues: CASSSSRGSGSTGELFF. CDR3 nucleotides: TGTGCCAGCAGCTCAAGTCGGGGGAGCGGGAGCACCGGGGAGCTGTTTTTT. The full variable domain, with the rest looked up from reference TRBV11-1 and TRBJ2-2, is EAEVAQSPRYKITEKSQAVAFWCDPISGHATLYWYRQILGQGPELLVQFQDESVVDDSQLPKDRFSAERLKGVDSTLKIQPAELGDSAMYLCASSSSRGSGSTGELFFGEGSRLTVL.

Ten or more counts support this clone. The chain recombines TRBV28 with TRBJ2-7; 8 bases are shared with TRBD2. This CDR3 has 15 amino acids. Germline V gene sequence: CDR1 MDHEN, CDR2 SYDVKM. J was trimmed by 1 base and V by 5 bases; bases with no gene match: 7. The CDR3 spells CASSPWGGGSYEQYF. The CDR3 DNA follows: TGTGCCAGCAGTCCCTGGGGCGGGGGGTCCTACGAGCAGTACTTC.

This clone occurred many times. The sample holds other DNA sequences that translate to the same CDR3. The rearrangement joins TRBV7-9 to TRBJ2-1, with TRBD1 matching over 9 bases. The germline V gene encodes CDR1 SEHNR and CDR2 FQNEAQ (reference sequence). The CDR3 contains 16 residues. J was trimmed by 5 bases and V by 5 bases; bases with no gene match: 10. The CDR3 protein is CASSTRHRGLNNEQFF. CDR3 in DNA: TGTGCCAGCAGCACTAGACACAGGGGGCTCAACAATGAGCAGTTCTTC.

This clone showed up many times. The chain recombines TRBV29-1 with TRBJ2-4; possibly TRBD1 for D (5 bases). Germline V CDR1 and CDR2: SQVTM, ANQGSEA. The V end lost 6 bases, the J end lost 7 bases, and 10 bases lay between the germline ends. CDR3 length: 11 amino acids. CDR3 nucleotides: TGCAGCGTGTATCAGGGCAACATTCAGTACTTC. It translates to CSVYQGNIQYF.

The rearrangement uses TRBV2 and TRBJ2-7; 11 nucleotides line up with TRBD2. The CDR3 has 16 residues. Germline V gene sequence: CDR1 SNHLY, CDR2 FYNNEI. V trimming: 3 bases; J trimming: 6 bases; junction bases outside the gene matches: 10. The chain's CDR3 is CASSEMLAGGLGEQYF. The CDR3 DNA reads TGTGCCAGCAGTGAGATGTTAGCGGGAGGGCTGGGCGAGCAGTACTTC.

This clone was counted at least ten times. This chain uses TRBV6-5 with TRBJ2-7, with 10 bases that match TRBD2. CDR3 length: 14 residues. Losses at the gene ends were 6 bases for V and 5 bases for J; bases not matched to a gene: 7. Germline V gene data show CDR1 as MNHEY and CDR2 as SVGAGI. CDR3 DNA sequence: TGTGCCAGCAGCAGACTAGCGGGCCCCGACGAGCAGTACTTC. Translation: CASSRLAGPDEQYF.

J is TRBJ1-2 and V is TRBV15, with TRBD1 matching over 9 bases. The germline CDR1 and CDR2 sequences are LNHNV and YYDKDF (reference sequence). The length of the CDR3 is 14 residues. The V gene end was trimmed by 1 base and the J gene end by 7 bases; junction bases not matched to a gene: 4. CDR3 sequence (DNA): TGTGCCACCAGCAGAGGGACAGGGGCGGGTGGCTACACCTTC. As protein: CATSRGTGAGGYTF.

The genes are TRBV7-8 and TRBJ2-7; D not resolved. The CDR3 runs 14 residues. V gave up 1 base and J gave up 5 bases, with 12 bases separating them. CDR1 is SGHVS, CDR2 FQNEAQ, per germline. Written as DNA, the CDR3 is TGTGCCAGCAGCTTAGTGAGCTGGTCGGACGAGCAGTACTTC. This gives the protein CASSLVSWSDEQYF.

This clone has at least ten counts. The chain couples TRBV30 to TRBJ2-7; D is ambiguous. This CDR3 contains 14 residues. Germline V gene sequence: CDR1 GTSNPN, CDR2 SVGIG (reference sequence). Trimming removed 0 bases at V and 5 bases at J, with 14 bases between. CDR3 amino acids: CAWSVIPPGDEQYF. The CDR3 bases are TGTGCCTGGAGTGTAATCCCCCCTGGTGACGAGCAGTACTTC.

The V call is TRBV9, the J call TRBJ2-5, with 14 positions matching TRBD2. The length of the CDR3 is 18 residues. CDR1 SGDLS and CDR2 YYNGEE come from the germline V gene. V shed 3 bases, J shed 0 bases, and the junction held 7 bases outside the gene matches. The CDR3 protein is CASSEGTSGRKYQETQYF. DNA for the CDR3: TGTGCCAGCAGCGAGGGGACTAGCGGGAGAAAGTACCAAGAGACCCAGTACTTC.

This clone was seen at least ten times. The chain joins TRBV29-1 to TRBJ2-5; TRBD2 aligns across 7 bases. Germline trimming cut 7 bases from V and 2 bases from J; bases unmatched to any gene: 7. The CDR3 covers 13 residues. Germline V gene data show CDR1 as SQVTM and CDR2 as ANQGSEA. CDR3 sequence reads: CSAGAGVQETQYF. The DNA of the CDR3 is TGCAGCGCAGGCGCGGGGGTACAAGAGACCCAGTACTTC.

This rearrangement joins TRBV2 to TRBJ2-5; either TRBD1 or TRBD2 may supply D (5 bases each). Near its end, the DNA agrees better with TRBJ2-7, so the J call may be wrong. The germline CDR1 and CDR2 sequences are SNHLY and FYNNEI. There are 14 residues in the CDR3. The CDR3 loop reads CASSGGGVGYEQYF. As DNA, the CDR3 is TGTGCCAGCAGTGGTGGGGGAGTGGGATACGAGCAGTACTTC.